The 32 T cell receptor beta chains given below trace back to one sample, sequenced in a study of patients and donors after allogeneic stem cell transplantation. Using its own MiXCR run on the RT-PCR reads, TCRdb lists one record per CDR3 protein. The sample includes fewer than 200,000 distinct CDR3 sequences, over 25% of them seen just once. The sample comprised blood, either unsorted or a sorted T cell fraction (not recorded which). The receptor set was obtained from a human donor who was either an allogeneic HSCT recipient or a stem cell or donor lymphocyte infusion donor (not recorded which). It is not recorded whose cells these are; they may come from a transplant donor.

Many counts were recorded for this clonotype. The chain recombines TRBV7-6 with TRBJ2-7, with a possible D match to TRBD1 (7 bases). The CDR3 length is 15 residues. V lost 4 bases to trimming and J lost 2 bases, with 15 bases between them. Germline V lookup: CDR1 SGHVS, CDR2 FNYEAQ. DNA of the CDR3: TGTGCCAGCAGCTCCAGAGCCAGGGGGGCCTACGAGCAGTACTTC. Amino acids: CASSSRARGAYEQYF.

The J gene is TRBJ1-1, the V gene TRBV11-3, with 8 bases matching TRBD1. Germline trimming cut 4 bases from V and 5 bases from J; bases unmatched to any gene: 6. CDR3 length: 14 residues. Germline V gives CDR1 SGHNT, CDR2 YENEEA. CDR3 sequence reads: CASSYTGGRTEAFF. CDR3 nucleotide sequence: TGTGCCAGCAGCTATACAGGGGGTAGAACTGAAGCTTTCTTT.

The V call is TRBV24-1, the J call TRBJ1-5; D gene uncertain. CDR3 size: 15 residues. V shed 5 bases and J shed 0 bases, with 10 bases lying between them. Germline CDR1 reads KGHDR; CDR2 reads SFDVKD. CDR3 coding DNA: TGTGCCACCAGTGCTCCCGTTAATAGCAATCAGCCCCAGCATTTT. Translation: CATSAPVNSNQPQHF.

This CDR3 is CASNKGIQETQYF. In nucleotides, the CDR3 is TGTGCCAGCAACAAGGGAATCCAAGAGACCCAGTACTTC. The chain combines TRBV11-2 with TRBJ2-5; the D is unclear. Between the trimmed V and J ends, which lost 7 bases and 1 base, there was a span of 10 bases. This CDR3 spans 13 amino acids. Germline-derived CDR1 and CDR2 are SGHAT and FQNNGV.

This clonotype showed up just a few times. The chain is built from TRBV2 and TRBJ1-1; 8 positions match TRBD1. The CDR3 runs 14 residues. The V gene end was trimmed by 4 bases and the J gene end by 4 bases; junction bases not matched to a gene: 5. Germline assignment: CDR1 SNHLY and CDR2 FYNNEI. CDR3 coding DNA: TGTGCCAGCAGTGGAGACAGGGGATTCACTGAAGCTTTCTTT. Protein: CASSGDRGFTEAFF.

The rearrangement links TRBV5-5 to TRBJ1-4, with D possibly TRBD1 on 6 matching bases. Germline CDR1 is SGHKS and CDR2 is YYEKEE (reference sequence). Trimming pared 3 bases from V and 0 bases from J, leaving 18 bases between. This CDR3 spans 18 amino acids. This CDR3 reads CASSWRFGQRPTNEKLFF. In nucleotides, the CDR3 is TGTGCCAGCAGCTGGAGGTTCGGACAGAGACCAACTAATGAAAAACTGTTTTTT.

The gene calls are TRBV6-5 and TRBJ2-1; a possible D gene is TRBD1 (5 bases). CDR1 and CDR2 from the germline V gene are MNHEY and SVGAGI. V lost 0 bases, J lost 7 bases, and 10 bases lay in between. The CDR3 consists of 14 residues. The CDR3 region has the DNA TGTGCCAGCAGTTACTCGCCAGGGTGGAATGAGCAGTTCTTC. Residues: CASSYSPGWNEQFF.

This clonotype was seen a single time. DNA of the CDR3: TGTGCCAGCAGCTTAGACGGAACTAGCTTGTACAATGAGCAGTTCTTC. Translating it yields CASSLDGTSLYNEQFF. V usage is TRBV7-6 and J usage is TRBJ2-1; D is possibly TRBD2 (6 bases). Trimming took 1 base from V and 4 from J, leaving 14 bases between them. CDR3 size: 16 residues. Germline V CDR1 and CDR2: SGHVS, FNYEAQ. The variable domain in full, with the rest retrieved from reference TRBV7-6 and TRBJ2-1, is GAGVSQSPRYKVTKRGQDVALRCDPISGHVSLYWYRQALGQGPEFLTYFNYEAQQDKSGLPNDRFSAERPEGSISTLTIQRTEQRDSAMYRCASSLDGTSLYNEQFFGPGTRLTVL.

This clonotype has ten or more counts. The chain is built from TRBV29-1 and TRBJ1-4, with D hard to call. This CDR3 has 10 residues. Trimming left V 6 bases short and J 5 bases short, with 4 bases between. Germline CDR1 is SQVTM and CDR2 is ANQGSEA. The chain's CDR3 is CSVANEKLFF. Here the CDR3 DNA reads TGCAGCGTCGCAAATGAAAAACTGTTTTTT.

The V call is TRBV3-1, the J call TRBJ2-7, with 9 positions matching TRBD2. J was trimmed by 4 bases and V by 0 bases; bases with no gene match: 7. CDR3 length: 16 amino acids. From germline, CDR1 is LGHDT and CDR2 YNNKEL (reference sequence). The CDR3 loop is CASSQDRGSGGYEQYF. The CDR3 DNA reads TGTGCCAGCAGCCAAGATCGAGGTAGCGGGGGATACGAGCAGTACTTC.

The chain is built from TRBV3-1 and TRBJ2-1; D is ambiguous. Per the germline V gene, CDR1 is LGHDT and CDR2 is YNNKEL (reference sequence). The CDR3 consists of 16 residues. The ends were cut back, 0 bases at V and 9 bases at J, with 18 bases in the middle. CDR3 bases: TGTGCCAGCAGCCAAGAGAATAGGGCGCGTATCGGTGAGCAGTTCTTC. Protein sequence: CASSQENRARIGEQFF.

The CDR3 loop reads CSANLGQGAKDTQYF. The CDR3 DNA is TGCAGTGCCAATCTGGGACAGGGGGCCAAAGATACGCAGTATTTT. The rearrangement links TRBV20-1 to TRBJ2-3, with 12 bases identical to TRBD1. This CDR3 comprises 15 residues. Trimming removed 6 bases from V and 5 bases from J; junction bases left unmatched: 9. Germline CDR1 reads DFQATT; CDR2 reads SNEGSKA (reference sequence).

This chain uses TRBV29-1 with TRBJ2-3; D is unclear. Germline assignment: CDR1 SQVTM and CDR2 ANQGSEA. The CDR3 is made up of 10 amino acids. V lost 5 bases and J lost 7, with 7 bases in between. The CDR3 is CSVPAYTQYF. Here the CDR3 DNA reads TGCAGCGTTCCGGCTTATACGCAGTATTTT.

The V gene is TRBV27, the J gene TRBJ2-5; D perhaps matches TRBD2 (6 bases). Between the trimmed V and J ends, which lost 8 bases and 5 bases, there was a span of 12 bases. The CDR3 length is 12 residues. Germline CDR1 is MNHEY and CDR2 is SMNVEV (reference sequence). The CDR3: CASASSGETQYF. The CDR3 nucleotides are TGTGCCAGCGCCTCAAGCGGGGAGACCCAGTACTTC.

This clonotype came up a few times. This chain uses TRBV7-9 with TRBJ2-3; D unresolved. The ends were cut back, 2 bases at V and 2 bases at J, with 8 bases in the middle. The CDR3 runs to 14 residues. Per the germline V gene, CDR1 is SEHNR and CDR2 is FQNEAQ (reference sequence). The CDR3, as DNA: TGTGCCAGCAGCTTAAGTATACTCACAGATACGCAGTATTTT. Residues: CASSLSILTDTQYF.

This clonotype was observed a single time. The rearrangement links TRBV7-2 to TRBJ2-3, with TRBD2 identical over 9 bases. Per the germline V gene, CDR1 is SGHTA and CDR2 is FQGNSA. The V segment lost 6 bases and the J segment 8 bases; nucleotides outside the gene matches: 12. The CDR3 totals 15 residues. Here the CDR3 reads CASSGRTSVSSTQYF. The CDR3 DNA is TGTGCCAGCAGTGGGAGGACTAGCGTGAGTTCTACGCAGTATTTT.

The gene calls are TRBV12-3 or TRBV12-4 and TRBJ1-1, with D hard to call. This CDR3 is 15 amino acids long. Trimming stripped 2 bases from V and 4 bases from J, with 14 bases between. The CDR3 loop is CASSLYGVEGTEAFF. CDR3 sequence (DNA): TGTGCCAGCAGTTTATATGGGGTGGAGGGCACTGAAGCTTTCTTT.

This clonotype was seen a few times. The chain is built from TRBV3-2 and TRBJ2-1; TRBD2, the D gene given by the table, was not confirmed from the DNA. TRBV3-2 is flagged as a pseudogene. The CDR3 is 18 amino acids. CDR3 sequence: CASSQARLAGGPGNEQFF. The DNA for the CDR3 is TGTGCCAGCAGCCAAGCCAGACTAGCGGGAGGGCCAGGCAATGAGCAGTTCTTC.

This clonotype was recorded a few times. V gene TRBV4-2 combines with J gene TRBJ1-5, with a possible D match to TRBD1 (5 bases). CDR1 LGHNA and CDR2 YNFKEQ come from the germline V gene. The ends were cut back, 1 base at V and 5 bases at J, with 12 bases in the middle. This CDR3 is 15 amino acids long. The CDR3 nucleotides read TGTGCCAGCAGCCAAGGAACAGGAGGGCATCAGCCCCAGCATTTT. This gives the protein CASSQGTGGHQPQHF.

The CDR3 bases are TGCGCCAGCAGCCAGTCGGGTGCGTTACGTTTTGAGCAGTACTTC. Amino acids: CASSQSGALRFEQYF. The V call is TRBV4-3, the J call TRBJ2-7; D uncertain. This CDR3 region has 15 residues. Trimming removed 3 bases from V and 7 bases from J, with 19 bases in between. Germline values: CDR1 LGHNA, CDR2 YSLEER.

The chain carries TRBV4-3 and TRBJ2-1; 11 positions agree with TRBD1. CDR3 size: 16 residues. Trimming took 3 bases from V and 5 from J; bases not matched to a gene: 6. Germline CDR1 reads LGHNA; CDR2 reads YSLEER. CDR3 region: CASSHPRDRGNNEQFF. CDR3 in DNA: TGCGCCAGCAGCCACCCCCGGGACAGGGGGAACAATGAGCAGTTCTTC.

This rearrangement joins TRBV4-3 to TRBJ2-7; 12 nucleotides match TRBD2. The CDR3 length is 14 residues. CDR1 is LGHNA and CDR2 is YSLEER in the germline V gene. Trimming cost V 7 bases and J 4 bases; bases outside gene matches: 5. CDR3 sequence reads: CASILAGGAYEQYF. For the CDR3, the DNA is TGCGCCAGCATTCTAGCGGGAGGGGCGTACGAGCAGTACTTC.

Details on this clonotype: Mismatch with germline at one junction end may stem from a read error. This chain joins TRBV4-3 and TRBJ1-4; D unclear. Germline CDR1 is LGHNA and CDR2 is YSLEER. The CDR3 totals 17 residues. CDR3 coding DNA: TGCGCCAGCGGCCAAGATTTACCGACTGCAACTAATGAAAAACTGTTTTTT. Its translation: CASGQDLPTATNEKLFF.

This chain uses TRBV10-3 with TRBJ1-1, with unresolved D. This CDR3 spans 15 amino acids. Trimming cost V 4 bases and J 4 bases, with 16 bases left between them. Germline V gene lookup returns CDR1 ENHRY and CDR2 SYGVKD. CDR3 sequence: CAISALPALATEAFF. The CDR3 DNA reads TGTGCCATCAGTGCCCTACCGGCCCTGGCCACTGAAGCTTTCTTT.

V usage is TRBV4-1 and J usage is TRBJ2-1; 7 bases line up with TRBD2. Germline assignment: CDR1 MGHRA and CDR2 YSYEKL. The V and J ends lost 1 base and 1 base, in that order; junction bases with no gene match: 7. The CDR3 sequence is 17 residues long. The CDR3 DNA reads TGCGCCAGCAGCCAAGCGGGGGGTAGGATGTCCTACAATGAGCAGTTCTTC. It encodes CASSQAGGRMSYNEQFF.

The table lists this clonotype with a few counts. This chain links TRBV5-1 with TRBJ2-7, with D maybe TRBD1 (5 bases). Germline CDR1 SGHRS, CDR2 YFSETQ. Between the trimmed V and J ends, which lost 7 bases and 1 base, there was a span of 9 bases. This CDR3 is built from 12 residues. CDR3 region: CASAGPSYEQYF. The CDR3 nucleotides read TGCGCCAGCGCAGGGCCTTCCTACGAGCAGTACTTC.

CDR3 DNA: TGTGCCAGCTCTACCCTTCAGCCTCCCTACGAGCAGTACTTC. Encoded protein: CASSTLQPPYEQYF. V gene TRBV12-3 or TRBV12-4 combines with J gene TRBJ2-7; D not certain. The CDR3 is 14 residues long. V was trimmed by 8 bases and J by 2 bases, leaving 16 bases between them.

This clonotype has ten or more counts. The chain has TRBV6-5 and TRBJ1-2; 9 positions match TRBD1. Per germline, CDR1 MNHEY and CDR2 SVGAGI. The CDR3 spans 13 residues. V trimming: 4 bases; J trimming: 3 bases; junction bases outside the gene matches: 0. The CDR3 DNA reads TGTGCCAGCAGTTGGACAGGGGACTATGGCTACACCTTC. It codes for CASSWTGDYGYTF.

CDR3 sequence: CASSWDRGYNQPQHF. CDR3 in DNA: TGTGCCAGCAGTTGGGACAGAGGGTACAATCAGCCCCAGCATTTT. The rearrangement links TRBV6-2 or TRBV6-3 to TRBJ1-5, with 7 bases aligning to TRBD1. The V segment lost 4 bases and the J segment 3 bases; nucleotides outside the gene matches: 6. The CDR3 extends over 15 amino acids. CDR1 is MNHEY and CDR2 is SVGEGT in the germline V gene.

This clonotype was seen a handful of times. The genes are TRBV15 and TRBJ2-3, with D uncertain. CDR1 and CDR2 (germline): LNHNV, YYDKDF (reference sequence). This CDR3 is 12 amino acids long. The V gene lost 0 bases and the J gene lost 7 bases, with 5 bases spanning the gap. The CDR3 protein is CATSRDVYTQYF. For the CDR3, the DNA is TGTGCCACCAGCAGAGATGTGTATACGCAGTATTTT.

This chain joins TRBV6-2 or TRBV6-3 and TRBJ2-7; D gene unclear. V lost 5 bases and J lost 3, with 5 bases in between. This CDR3 has 11 residues. CDR1 MNHEY and CDR2 SVGEGT come from the germline V gene. CDR3 coding DNA: TGTGCCAGCAGTCCCTACTACGAGCAGTACTTC. As protein: CASSPYYEQYF.

The J gene is TRBJ1-1, the V gene TRBV19; D not resolved. The CDR3 sequence is 15 residues long. Germline V gene lookup returns CDR1 LNHDA and CDR2 SQIVND (reference sequence). V was cut by 4 bases and J by 0 bases, with 12 bases left in between. The CDR3 coding sequence is TGTGCCAGTAGTAGGACTCGCCCGCTGAACACTGAAGCTTTCTTT. Protein sequence: CASSRTRPLNTEAFF.